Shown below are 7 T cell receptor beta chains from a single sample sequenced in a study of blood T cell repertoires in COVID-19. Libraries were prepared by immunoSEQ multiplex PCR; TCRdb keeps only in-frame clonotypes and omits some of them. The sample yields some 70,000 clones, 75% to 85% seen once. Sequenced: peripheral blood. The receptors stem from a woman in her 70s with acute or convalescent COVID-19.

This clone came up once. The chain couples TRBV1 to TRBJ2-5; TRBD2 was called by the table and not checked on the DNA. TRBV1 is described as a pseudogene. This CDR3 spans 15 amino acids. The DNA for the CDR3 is TGCACCAGCAGCCAAGCAGTAGTGGGACTAGAGACCCAGTACTTC. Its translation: CTSSQAVVGLETQYF.

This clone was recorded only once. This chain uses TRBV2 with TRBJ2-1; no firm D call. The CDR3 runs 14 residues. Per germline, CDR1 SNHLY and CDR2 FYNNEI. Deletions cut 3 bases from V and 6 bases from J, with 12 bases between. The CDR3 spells CASSDRYGGNEQFF. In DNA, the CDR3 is TGTGCCAGCAGTGATCGGTATGGTGGCAATGAGCAGTTCTTC. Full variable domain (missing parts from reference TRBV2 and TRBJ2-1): EPEVTQTPSHQVTQMGQEVILRCVPISNHLYFYWYRQILGQKVEFLVSFYNNEISEKSEIFDDQFSVERPDGSNFTLKIRSTKLEDSAMYFCASSDRYGGNEQFFGPGTRLTVL.

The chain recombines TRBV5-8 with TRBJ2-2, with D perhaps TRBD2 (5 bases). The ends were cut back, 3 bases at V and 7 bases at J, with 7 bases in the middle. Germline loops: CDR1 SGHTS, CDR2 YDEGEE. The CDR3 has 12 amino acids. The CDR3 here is CASSYSGGELFF. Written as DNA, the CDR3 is TGTGCCAGCAGCTACAGCGGCGGGGAGCTGTTTTTT.

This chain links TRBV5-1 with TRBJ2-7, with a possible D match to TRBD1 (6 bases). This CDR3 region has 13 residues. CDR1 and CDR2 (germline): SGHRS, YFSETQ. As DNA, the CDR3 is TGCGCGAGCTGGGGGCACCGACGGGACGAGCAGTACTTC. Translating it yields CASWGHRRDEQYF.

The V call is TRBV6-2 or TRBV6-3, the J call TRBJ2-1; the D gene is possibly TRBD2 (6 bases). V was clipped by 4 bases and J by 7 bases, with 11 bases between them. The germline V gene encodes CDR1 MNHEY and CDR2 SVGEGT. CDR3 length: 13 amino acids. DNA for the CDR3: TGTGCCAGCAGTTTTCTGGGGAGGAATGAGCAGTTCTTC. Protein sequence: CASSFLGRNEQFF.

The CDR3 sequence: CASSRDFNTGELFF. CDR3 sequence (DNA): TGTGCCAGCAGCAGGGACTTCAACACCGGGGAGCTGTTTTTT. The chain combines TRBV27 with TRBJ2-2, with D possibly matching TRBD2 (6 bases). With 6 bases removed from V and 2 bases from J, the gap between germline ends came to 10 bases. Germline values: CDR1 MNHEY, CDR2 SMNVEV (reference sequence). The CDR3 length is 14 residues.

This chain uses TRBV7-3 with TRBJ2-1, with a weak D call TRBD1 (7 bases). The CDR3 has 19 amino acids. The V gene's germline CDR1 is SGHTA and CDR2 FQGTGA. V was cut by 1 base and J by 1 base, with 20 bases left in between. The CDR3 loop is CASSLIGTRQGRSYNEQFF. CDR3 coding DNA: TGTGCCAGCAGCTTAATAGGGACTCGACAGGGAAGGTCCTACAATGAGCAGTTCTTC.